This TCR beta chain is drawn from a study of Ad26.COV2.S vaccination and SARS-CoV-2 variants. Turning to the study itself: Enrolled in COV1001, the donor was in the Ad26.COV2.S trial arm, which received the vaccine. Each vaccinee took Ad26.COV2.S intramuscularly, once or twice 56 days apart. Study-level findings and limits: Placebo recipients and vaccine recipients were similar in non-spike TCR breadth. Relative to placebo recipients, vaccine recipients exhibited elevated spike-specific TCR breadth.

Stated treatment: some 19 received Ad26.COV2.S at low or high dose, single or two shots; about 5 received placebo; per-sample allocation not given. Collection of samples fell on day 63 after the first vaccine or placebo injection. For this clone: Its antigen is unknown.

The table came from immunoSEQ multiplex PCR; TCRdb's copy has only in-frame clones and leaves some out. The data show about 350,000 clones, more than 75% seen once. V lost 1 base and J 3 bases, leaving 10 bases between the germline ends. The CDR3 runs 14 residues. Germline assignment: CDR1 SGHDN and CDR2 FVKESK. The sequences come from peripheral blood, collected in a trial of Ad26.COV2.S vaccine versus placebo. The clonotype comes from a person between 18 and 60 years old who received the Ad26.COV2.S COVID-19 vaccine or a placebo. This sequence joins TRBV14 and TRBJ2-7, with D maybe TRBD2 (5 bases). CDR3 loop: CASSQGGGSYEQYF. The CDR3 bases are TGTGCCAGCAGCCAAGGAGGAGGTAGCTACGAGCAGTACTTC.